What follows are 11 T cell receptor beta chains derived from one specimen sequenced in a study of T cell responses to AZD1222 COVID-19 vaccine. Measured with immunoSEQ multiplex PCR; TCRdb has only the in-frame clones, and not every one. Of 100,000 to 150,000 clones in the sample, just over 85% were seen once. This material consisted of peripheral blood, taken on day 0 of AZD1222 vaccination. These receptors were taken from an adult in good health.

The genes are TRBV5-1 and TRBJ2-7; 7 bases are shared with TRBD1. Trimming at V came to 3 bases and at J to 7 bases, leaving 4 bases not matched to a gene. This CDR3 comprises 12 residues. Germline lookup yields CDR1 SGHRS and CDR2 YFSETQ. The chain's CDR3 is CASSSTGEEQYF. The CDR3 nucleotides read TGCGCCAGCAGCTCTACAGGGGAAGAGCAGTACTTC.

The V call is TRBV10-2, the J call TRBJ2-7; TRBD1 might be the D (6 bases). Looked up from germline, CDR1 is WSHSY and CDR2 is SAAADI. The V gene lost 1 base and the J gene lost 6 bases, with 7 bases spanning the gap. This CDR3 region has 12 residues. In DNA form, the CDR3 reads TGCGCCAGCAGTGAGTGGGGGCTCGAGCAGTACTTC. It encodes CASSEWGLEQYF.

This clone was seen a few times. The CDR3 DNA is TGTGCCAGCAGCTTGTTCGGGGGATCCTACGAGCAGTACTTC. The encoded protein is CASSLFGGSYEQYF. The V call is TRBV5-8, the J call TRBJ2-7; perhaps TRBD2 as D (6 bases). This CDR3 spans 14 amino acids. V was trimmed by 1 base and J by 1 base, leaving 9 bases between them. From germline, CDR1 is SGHTS and CDR2 YDEGEE.

This clone was seen once. V gene TRBV28 combines with J gene TRBJ2-1; 7 bases agree with TRBD1. The CDR3 contains 16 residues. Germline values: CDR1 MDHEN, CDR2 SYDVKM. The V gene end was trimmed by 4 bases and the J gene end by 5 bases; junction bases not matched to a gene: 11. This CDR3 is CASSSLRDRVNNEQFF. DNA for the CDR3: TGTGCCAGCAGTTCCCTCCGGGACAGAGTAAACAATGAGCAGTTCTTC.

The chain carries TRBV7-2 and TRBJ1-6, with D perhaps matching TRBD1 (5 bases). V was cut by 5 bases and J by 10 bases, with 18 bases left in between. CDR3 length: 15 amino acids. The germline gives CDR1 SGHTA, CDR2 FQGNSA. The CDR3 loop reads CASSLLQGPRSPLHF. CDR3 bases: TGTGCCAGCAGCCTACTCCAGGGTCCCCGGTCACCCCTCCACTTT.

The rearrangement links TRBV18 to TRBJ2-3; the D call may be TRBD1 or TRBD2 (6 bases each). V lost 0 bases, J lost 10 bases, and 17 bases lay in between. Germline V lookup: CDR1 KGHSH, CDR2 LQKENI. This CDR3 comprises 15 residues. CDR3 in amino acids: CASSPPGSGAYAQYF. DNA of the CDR3: TGTGCCAGCTCACCACCGGGTTCGGGGGCGTACGCGCAGTATTTT.

The genes are TRBV11-1 and TRBJ2-3, with D perhaps matching TRBD2 (6 bases). Germline V lookup: CDR1 SGHAT, CDR2 FQDESV (reference sequence). V lost 3 bases and J lost 8, with 15 bases in between. The CDR3 is made up of 14 amino acids. The chain's CDR3 is CASSFNPGRSTQYF. CDR3 nucleotides: TGTGCCAGCAGCTTCAATCCAGGGAGGAGTACGCAGTATTTT.

The chain uses TRBV6-2 or TRBV6-3 and TRBJ2-7; tentative D call: TRBD2 (7 bases). CDR1 MNHEY and CDR2 SVGEGT come from the germline V gene. This CDR3 has 17 residues. The germline V and J ends were trimmed by 6 bases and 3 bases, with 24 bases remaining between them. CDR3 bases: TGTGCCAGCAGCCCTCGGGGGGCGGGAGAGCCAAACTACGAGCAGTACTTC. As protein: CASSPRGAGEPNYEQYF.

The chain couples TRBV7-8 to TRBJ2-3; TRBD2 matches 9 bases. CDR1 is SGHVS and CDR2 is FQNEAQ in the germline V gene. CDR3 length: 18 residues. Trimming cost V 4 bases and J 2 bases; bases outside gene matches: 13. The CDR3: CASSYRTAGTSFTDTQYF. As DNA, the CDR3 is TGTGCCAGCAGCTACCGGACAGCCGGGACTAGCTTCACAGATACGCAGTATTTT.

The genes are TRBV9 and TRBJ1-6; possibly TRBD1 for D (6 bases). The germline V gene has CDR1 SGDLS and CDR2 YYNGEE. The CDR3 consists of 15 residues. V lost 5 bases and J 7 bases, leaving 16 bases between the germline ends. Here the CDR3 DNA reads TGTGCCAGCAGAGGGGGGTCAGTGGGGAATTCACCCCTCCACTTT. Its protein product is CASRGGSVGNSPLHF.

CDR3 in amino acids: CASSGTLGRAVSPLHF. Written as DNA, the CDR3 is TGTGCCAGCAGCGGGACGCTGGGTAGGGCCGTTTCACCCCTCCACTTT. The rearrangement joins TRBV9 to TRBJ1-6, with no clear D. This CDR3 region has 16 residues. Per germline, CDR1 SGDLS and CDR2 YYNGEE. The V and J ends lost 3 bases and 9 bases respectively, with 19 bases between them.